This is a list of T cell receptor beta chains from one sample in a study of graft-versus-host responses after intestinal transplantation. Clones were read by immunoSEQ multiplex PCR, and TCRdb kept only the in-frame ones, dropping some. The table records about 86,000 clones, about 85% of them present only once. These TCRs are of unknown antigen specificity. Sequenced material: unstimulated CD4+ T cells sorted from spleen or lymph node cells, taken before transplant. Receptor source: a human donor who was the organ donor for an intestinal transplant. CDR3s include the opening cysteine and the closing phenylalanine or tryptophan. A D gene is named only where the DNA matches it firmly. Size tells how often a clone was seen (once, few, many) or the class of an expanded clone, and some rows leave it out.

d_gene	v_gene	abundance	j_gene	CDR3nt	CDR3aa
TRBD1	TRBV10-2	.	TRBJ1-6	TGCGCCAGCAGCGGGACAGGGCGTGATTCACCCCTCCACTTT	CASSGTGRDSPLHF
TRBD1	TRBV30	.	TRBJ1-5	TGTGCCTGGAGCAGACAGGGCAACCAGCCCCAGCATTTT	CAWSRQGNQPQHF
TRBD2	TRBV18	.	TRBJ2-2	TGTGCCAGCTCACCGCGGGGGGTTTTTGGAGGTGAGAACACCGGGGAGCTGTTTTTT	CASSPRGVFGGENTGELFF
.	TRBV7-8	.	TRBJ2-7	TGTGCCAGCAGCTTAGGGGGGACACTTATATACGAGCAGTACTTC	CASSLGGTLIYEQYF
.	TRBV7-2	.	TRBJ2-7	TGTGCCAGCAGCTTAGAGACTGCCGTATCCTACGAGCAGTACTTC	CASSLETAVSYEQYF
.	TRBV9	.	TRBJ2-7	TGTGCCAGCAGCGTAGAGGGGCTTCCCGGCTACGAGCAGTACTTC	CASSVEGLPGYEQYF
TRBD2	TRBV6-1	.	TRBJ2-2	TGTGCCAGCAGTGATCCCCAGCTAGCGGTAGAGACCGGGGAGCTGTTTTTT	CASSDPQLAVETGELFF
.	TRBV11-3	.	TRBJ2-1	TGTGCCAGCAGCCAGTTCGGGCTCCCGTTAGGGGGGCAGTTCTTC	CASSQFGLPLGGQFF
.	TRBV6-6	.	TRBJ1-1	TGTGCCAGCACTCCAGCGGTGGAGTCTGAAGCTTTCTTT	CASTPAVESEAFF
.	TRBV7-7	.	TRBJ2-1	TGTGCTAGCAGCTTAGACGGGGGTTACAATGAGCAGTTCTTC	CASSLDGGYNEQFF
TRBD1	TRBV7-9	few	TRBJ1-4	TGTGCCAGCAGCTTACGGGGACAGGGCAGGCGAACTAATGAAAAACTGTTTTTT	CASSLRGQGRRTNEKLFF
TRBD1	TRBV6-5	.	TRBJ2-7	TGTGCCAGCAGTTACGAGACAGGGGGCCCGAGAGAGCAGTACTTC	CASSYETGGPREQYF
.	TRBV12-5	.	TRBJ2-3	TGTGCTAGTGGCCGGGGGGCGGGATCGGGCACAGATACGCAGTATTTT	CASGRGAGSGTDTQYF
.	TRBV30	.	TRBJ2-3	TGTGCCTGGAGTGTACGGACAGACAACATCGATGGCACGCAGTATTTT	CAWSVRTDNIDGTQYF
TRBD2	TRBV19	.	TRBJ2-5	TGTGCCAGTAGCGGACTAGCGGGGGACTCCAGGACCCAGTACTTC	CASSGLAGDSRTQYF
TRBD2	TRBV2	.	TRBJ2-7	TGTGCCAGCCGACTAGCGGGGCTCTACGAGCAGTACTTC	CASRLAGLYEQYF
.	TRBV6-5	.	TRBJ2-2	TGTGCCAGCCTAAGTCGGTCGAACACCGGGGAGCTGTTTTTT	CASLSRSNTGELFF
TRBD2	TRBV4-1	.	TRBJ2-5	TGCGCCAGCAGCCAACCATTTGGGGCGGGGGGGCCTGAGGAGACCCAGTACTTC	CASSQPFGAGGPEETQYF
TRBD2	TRBV5-1	once	TRBJ2-3	TGCGCCAGCAGCTTGGGACTAGCGGGGGGGCAAGATACGCAGTATTTT	CASSLGLAGGQDTQYF
TRBD2	TRBV5-1	.	TRBJ2-6	TGCGCCAGCCTTAGCGGGTACCACTCTGGGGCCAACGTCCTGACTTTC	CASLSGYHSGANVLTF
TRBD1	TRBV9	.	TRBJ2-3	TGTGCCAGCAGCGGAGAGGACAGGCCCTTGCCTAGCACAGATACGCAGTATTTT	CASSGEDRPLPSTDTQYF
.	TRBV6-5	.	TRBJ1-6	TGTGCCAGCAGTTACTCGACGGGGCCCCTCCACTTT	CASSYSTGPLHF
.	TRBV7-2	.	TRBJ2-2	TGTGCCAGCAGCTTCGGAGGGCCAGGCACCGGGGAGCTGTTTTTT	CASSFGGPGTGELFF
TRBD2	TRBV4-1	.	TRBJ2-1	TGCGCCAGCAGCCAAGCGGGACTATGGGACAATGAGCAGTTCTTC	CASSQAGLWDNEQFF
.	TRBV6-5	.	TRBJ2-3	TGTGCCAGCAGGGCCGTTGGTAATACGCAGTATTTT	CASRAVGNTQYF
TRBD2	TRBV5-1	.	TRBJ2-1	TGCGCCAGCAGCCCCGGGACTAGGAGGTTCGATGAGCAGTTCTTC	CASSPGTRRFDEQFF
TRBD2	TRBV28	.	TRBJ2-3	TGTGCCAGCAGTTTAGGACTCCCGGGACTACAGGATACGCAGTATTTT	CASSLGLPGLQDTQYF
TRBD1	TRBV5-1	.	TRBJ2-7	TGCGCCAGCAGCCCCTTGGGACAGGGGACCTACGAGCAGTACTTC	CASSPLGQGTYEQYF
TRBD1	TRBV28	.	TRBJ1-4	TGTGCCAGCAGTCAAAGACAGGGAAGGACTAATGAAAAACTGTTTTTT	CASSQRQGRTNEKLFF
.	TRBV15	.	TRBJ2-1	TGTGCCACCAGCAGAGATCCGGGACTCCACAATGAGCAGTTCTTC	CATSRDPGLHNEQFF
.	TRBV6-5	.	TRBJ1-2	TGTGCCAGTTACGAACTCGGGGGGGGTGGCTACACCTTC	CASYELGGGGYTF
TRBD2	TRBV7-9	.	TRBJ2-7	TGTGCCAGCAGCCCTCTGGGACTAGCGGGAGTCGAGCAGTACTTC	CASSPLGLAGVEQYF
.	TRBV27	.	TRBJ1-2	TGTGCCAGCAGTGGACAGTTAAACTATGGCTACACCTTC	CASSGQLNYGYTF
TRBD1	TRBV7-8	.	TRBJ2-5	TGTGCCAGCACCCCACAGGGGCGACGGGAGACCCAGTACTTC	CASTPQGRRETQYF
.	TRBV20-1	once	TRBJ2-1	TGCAGTGCCCGGAGTTTCGATGAGCAGTTCTTC	CSARSFDEQFF
TRBD1	TRBV19	.	TRBJ2-3	TGTGCCAGTAGTATGGGACAGGGATTCACAGATACGCAGTATTTT	CASSMGQGFTDTQYF
TRBD1	TRBV9	.	TRBJ1-3	TGTGCCAGCAGCCGGGGGACAGTCTCTGGAAACACCATATATTTT	CASSRGTVSGNTIYF
.	TRBV23-1	.	TRBJ2-1	TGCGCCAGCAGTCAATCCGCGGGACCCCGAGCCAATGAGCAGTTCTTC	CASSQSAGPRANEQFF
TRBD1	TRBV29-1	.	TRBJ2-5	TGCAGCGTTGCTCAAGACAGGGAAGCTGGGGAGACCCAGTACTTC	CSVAQDREAGETQYF
TRBD1	TRBV25-1	.	TRBJ2-7	TGTGCCAGCAGTGAGGCTGGGACAGGGGTCTACGAGCAGTACTTC	CASSEAGTGVYEQYF
TRBD1	TRBV7-9	.	TRBJ1-3	TGTGCCAGCAGCCCGGACAGGAACTCTGGAAACACCATATATTTT	CASSPDRNSGNTIYF
TRBD1	TRBV5-1	.	TRBJ1-3	TGCGCCAGCAGCTTGGTAGTGACAGGGGGCAACGAAAACACCATATATTTT	CASSLVVTGGNENTIYF
.	TRBV15	.	TRBJ1-1	TGTGCCACCAGCAGAGATGTGGGCTCCGGGATAGGTGAAGCTTTCTTT	CATSRDVGSGIGEAFF
TRBD2	TRBV28	.	TRBJ2-7	TGTGCCAGCAGTGCCTGGACTAGCGGGAGTCACTACGAGCAGTACTTC	CASSAWTSGSHYEQYF
.	TRBV20-1	.	TRBJ1-1	TGCAGTGCTCCACAGAACACTGAAGCTTTCTTT	CSAPQNTEAFF
.	TRBV30	.	TRBJ2-5	TGTGCCTGGGGGGGACTCACCCAGTACTTC	CAWGGLTQYF
TRBD2	TRBV13	.	TRBJ2-3	TGTGCCAGCAGCTCCACTTCCGGACTAGCGGGCACAGATACGCAGTATTTT	CASSSTSGLAGTDTQYF
TRBD1	TRBV4-2	.	TRBJ2-7	TGTGCCAGCAGCCGAGGACAGGGGGACTCCTACGAGCAGTACTTC	CASSRGQGDSYEQYF
TRBD2	TRBV28	.	TRBJ2-2	TGTGCCAGCTCGGCGGCGGGTAGCGGGCGCGGGGCCGGGGAGCTGTTTTTT	CASSAAGSGRGAGELFF
.	TRBV5-1	.	TRBJ2-2	TGCGCCAGCAGGGCGGGGCGGAGCCCGTTCACCGGGGAGCTGTTTTTT	CASRAGRSPFTGELFF
.	TRBV6-5	few	TRBJ1-4	TGTGCCAGCAGTCCTATAGGGGCTGCTAATGAAAAACTGTTTTTT	CASSPIGAANEKLFF
.	TRBV28	.	TRBJ1-1	TGTGCCAGCATCAGACCGGAGCCCTGGTTGACTGAAGCTTTCTTT	CASIRPEPWLTEAFF
.	TRBV7-2	.	TRBJ2-3	TGTGCCAGCAGCGAGGAGGGCCGCACAGATACGCAGTATTTT	CASSEEGRTDTQYF
.	TRBV5-6	.	TRBJ2-2	TGTGCCAGCAGCTTGGGTCCCAGGTCGAACACCGGGGAGCTGTTTTTT	CASSLGPRSNTGELFF
.	TRBV4-1	.	TRBJ2-2	TGCGCCAGCAGCCAACGTTCCGGGGAGCTGTTTTTT	CASSQRSGELFF
.	TRBV11-3	.	TRBJ2-7	TGTGCCAGCAGCCCACGGACTGTCTTCGAGCAGTACTTC	CASSPRTVFEQYF
TRBD2	TRBV7-7	.	TRBJ2-1	TGTGCCCGGTACCTTGGCGGGAGTGTCGAGAATGAGCAGTTCTTC	CARYLGGSVENEQFF